This is a list of T cell receptor beta chains from one sample in a study of OX40 agonist ivuxolimab in advanced cancers. Sequenced by immunoSEQ multiplex PCR; TCRdb stores in-frame clones only, minus some. Here the sample spans 50,000 to 75,000 clones, around 87% being singletons. The input for sequencing was CD4+ or CD8+ T cells sorted from blood, taken in a trial of the OX40 agonist ivuxolimab. These receptors originate from an adult with an advanced solid tumor such as melanoma, head and neck, liver or kidney cancer. The CDR3 runs from the conserved cysteine through the conserved F or W. The D gene is left open where the match is weak. Where a row states a size, it is once, few, many or the class of an expanded clone; other rows omit it.

CDR3 length | J gene | clone size | D gene | V gene | CDR3 DNA | CDR3 protein
12 | TRBJ1-5 | . | . | TRBV2 | TGTGCCAGCAGTGGGGACGATTTTCCCCAGCATTTT | CASSGDDFPQHF
11 | TRBJ1-1 | . | . | TRBV27 | TGTGCCGTCGGGACGAACACTGAAGCTTTCTTT | CAVGTNTEAFF
17 | TRBJ2-2 | . | . | TRBV6-1 | TGTGCCAGCAGTGAAGTGGAACTAGCTTTTAGCCCCGGGGAGCTGTTTTTT | CASSEVELAFSPGELFF
15 | TRBJ1-4 | . | TRBD1 | TRBV9 | TGTGCCAGCAGCCCGCGGACAGGGACTAATGAAAAACTGTTTTTT | CASSPRTGTNEKLFF
14 | TRBJ2-7 | . | TRBD2 | TRBV6-1 | TGTGCCAGCAGCGGTAGCGGGACCTCCTACGAGCAGTACTTC | CASSGSGTSYEQYF
13 | TRBJ1-2 | . | TRBD1 | TRBV9 | TGTGCCAGCAGCGACCAGGGGGGCTATGGCTACACCTTC | CASSDQGGYGYTF
13 | TRBJ2-5 | . | TRBD2 | TRBV5-4 | TGTGCCGGCGGGGGACTAGACCCTACGGAGCAGTACTTC | CAGGGLDPTEQYF
15 | TRBJ1-5 | . | . | TRBV7-6 | TGTGCCAGCAGCTTAACGGACGCCCCAAGCCAGCCCCAGCATTTT | CASSLTDAPSQPQHF
13 | TRBJ2-4 | . | . | TRBV19 | TGTGCCAGTAGTATGCCAGAACTGAACATTCAGTACTTC | CASSMPELNIQYF
17 | TRBJ2-3 | . | TRBD2 | TRBV7-2 | TGTGCCAGCAGCTTAGGGGCGCCGGGACTATACACAGATACGCAGTATTTT | CASSLGAPGLYTDTQYF
13 | TRBJ1-1 | . | . | TRBV18 | TGTGCCAGCTCACCGGTGGCGAACACTGAAGCTTTCTTT | CASSPVANTEAFF
14 | TRBJ1-5 | once | . | TRBV19 | TGTGCCAGTAGTGCTTGGCAGGGTGATCAGCCCCAGCATTTT | CASSAWQGDQPQHF
13 | TRBJ1-1 | . | TRBD1 | TRBV7-8 | TGTGCCAGCAGCTCCACAGGGGGGCCTGAAGCTTTCTTT | CASSSTGGPEAFF
13 | TRBJ2-3 | . | . | TRBV11-3 | TGTGCCAGCAGCTTAGTTGAGGCAGATACGCAGTATTTT | CASSLVEADTQYF
13 | TRBJ2-5 | once | . | TRBV13 | TGTGCCAGCTCCGGACCGGGTCAAGAGACCCAGTACTTC | CASSGPGQETQYF
16 | TRBJ1-1 | . | . | TRBV6-1 | TGTGCCAGCAGTGATAAGGCTCCGGCAGGAGGAACTGAAGCTTTCTTT | CASSDKAPAGGTEAFF
16 | TRBJ1-5 | . | TRBD1 | TRBV5-6 | TGTGCCAGCAGCTTGGGGGGCGGGACAGGTCATTGGCCCCAGCATTTT | CASSLGGGTGHWPQHF
13 | TRBJ2-7 | . | . | TRBV9 | TGTGCCAGCAGCGCCCAGGGATCCTACGAGCAGTACTTC | CASSAQGSYEQYF
14 | TRBJ2-7 | . | TRBD1 | TRBV2 | TGTGCCAGCACCGACCAGGGGACAGCCTACGAGCAGTACTTC | CASTDQGTAYEQYF
13 | TRBJ2-7 | . | TRBD2 | TRBV9 | TGTGCCAGCAGCTCCGGGACTAGTTACGAGCAGTACTTC | CASSSGTSYEQYF
13 | TRBJ2-7 | . | TRBD2 | TRBV5-6 | TGTGCCAGCAGCTTGCTAGCGGGGTACGAGCAGTACTTC | CASSLLAGYEQYF
15 | TRBJ1-1 | once | . | TRBV5-1 | TGCGCCAGCAGCTTGGCCCCAGGGTTACGCACTGAAGCTTTCTTT | CASSLAPGLRTEAFF
15 | TRBJ1-5 | . | TRBD1 | TRBV6-1 | TGTGCCAGCAGTCTCCCGACAGGGTTGACGGAGCCCCAGCATTTT | CASSLPTGLTEPQHF
14 | TRBJ1-1 | . | . | TRBV4-1 | TGCGCCAGCAGCTTCCCGGGACAGAACACTGAAGCTTTCTTT | CASSFPGQNTEAFF
17 | TRBJ2-7 | . | TRBD1 | TRBV28 | TGTGCCAGCAGACTCGACCTCCGGGACAGGGCCTCCTACGAGCAGTACTTC | CASRLDLRDRASYEQYF
13 | TRBJ2-3 | . | . | TRBV7-2 | TGTGCCAGCAGCTTAGAGGTCATAGATACGCAGTATTTT | CASSLEVIDTQYF
15 | TRBJ2-5 | . | . | TRBV2 | TGTGCCAGCAGTGAATGGGTAGGACAGAGAGAGACCCAGTACTTC | CASSEWVGQRETQYF
17 | TRBJ2-5 | . | TRBD2 | TRBV7-9 | TGTGCCAGCGGACGACGACTAGCGGGAGGAGCCCAAGAGACCCAGTACTTC | CASGRRLAGGAQETQYF
14 | TRBJ2-1 | . | . | TRBV27 | TGTGCCAGCAGCCTTTTTGACAGTTACAATGAGCAGTTCTTC | CASSLFDSYNEQFF
14 | TRBJ2-7 | . | TRBD2 | TRBV2 | TGTGCCAGCGGGGTAGCGGGAGGCCCCTACGAGCAGTACTTC | CASGVAGGPYEQYF
14 | TRBJ2-7 | . | . | TRBV4-2 | TGTGCCAGCAGCCAAGATCCCGGCAACTACGAGCAGTACTTC | CASSQDPGNYEQYF
14 | TRBJ1-4 | . | . | TRBV27 | TGTGCCAGCAGTTTTGTAGGGGGGGATGAAAAACTGTTTTTT | CASSFVGGDEKLFF
15 | TRBJ2-1 | . | TRBD2 | TRBV5-6 | TGTGCCAGCAGGCCTCGGGAGGGCCTGCCCAATGAGCAGTTCTTC | CASRPREGLPNEQFF
11 | TRBJ2-5 | few | . | TRBV5-1 | TGCGCCAGCAGCTATCAAGAGACCCAGTACTTC | CASSYQETQYF
12 | TRBJ1-1 | . | . | TRBV7-9 | TGTGCCAGCAGCTTAGGAGCGTCGGAAGCTTTCTTT | CASSLGASEAFF
13 | TRBJ1-1 | . | . | TRBV6-5 | TGTGCCAGCAGGCCCCTTGAGGACACTGAAGCTTTCTTT | CASRPLEDTEAFF
13 | TRBJ1-1 | . | . | TRBV10-3 | TGTGCCATCAGTGAGTCTCAGCAGACGGAAGCTTTCTTT | CAISESQQTEAFF
16 | TRBJ1-2 | . | . | TRBV29-1 | TGCAGCGTGTACGGACTTACAACACCAAGGGACTATGGCTACACCTTC | CSVYGLTTPRDYGYTF
14 | TRBJ2-1 | . | . | TRBV9 | TGTGCCAGTGGGGGCAGCAGCTCCTACAATGAGCAGTTCTTC | CASGGSSSYNEQFF
10 | TRBJ2-1 | . | . | TRBV27 | TGTGCCAGCAGGGGGTTTGAGCAGTTCTTC | CASRGFEQFF
14 | TRBJ1-1 | . | . | TRBV27 | TGTGCCAGCAGTAACGGGGCGGGAACCGCTGAAGCTTTCTTT | CASSNGAGTAEAFF
10 | TRBJ2-7 | . | . | TRBV2 | TGTGCCAGCAGGGGATACGAGCAGTACTTC | CASRGYEQYF
14 | TRBJ2-7 | . | . | TRBV6-5 | TGTGCCAGCAGTTACGACCGATTCTCCTACGAGCAGTACTTC | CASSYDRFSYEQYF
14 | TRBJ2-7 | few | . | TRBV4-1 | TGCGCCAGCAGCCAAAATTCCGTCTACTACGAGCAGTACTTC | CASSQNSVYYEQYF
15 | TRBJ2-7 | . | TRBD2 | TRBV11-2 | TGTGCCAGCAGCTTTACGGGGGGTCTCTCCTACGAGCAGTACTTC | CASSFTGGLSYEQYF